This TCR beta chain was sequenced in a study of blood T cell repertoires in COVID-19. Assay used: immunoSEQ multiplex PCR; TCRdb lists only in-frame clones, some missing. Found here are roughly 110,000 clones, approximately 88% of them singletons; the top ten hold about 0.8%. Deletions cut 6 bases from V and 7 bases from J, with 15 bases between. The germline V gene encodes CDR1 SNHLY and CDR2 FYNNEI. The CDR3 length is 14 residues. The rearrangement links TRBV2 to TRBJ1-4, with D perhaps matching TRBD1 (5 bases). The source material was peripheral blood. The TCR comes from an older woman with acute or convalescent COVID-19. The CDR3 is CASSWGTESEKLFF. CDR3 DNA sequence: TGTGCCAGCAGCTGGGGCACTGAGAGTGAAAAACTGTTTTTT.